The T cell receptor (beta chain) described here comes from a study of blood T cell repertoires in COVID-19. The V and J ends lost 6 bases and 2 bases, in that order; junction bases with no gene match: 9. The CDR3 consists of 16 residues. Germline-derived CDR1 and CDR2 are MDHEN and SYDVKM. Study processing details: Amplified reference gene primers provided the basis for estimating nucleated cell counts. Generated by immunoSEQ multiplex PCR, the TCRdb table keeps only in-frame clones and is missing some. D and trimming come from the DNA, and the V and J calls and clone size come from that table. In the table there are 40,000 to 45,000 clones, about 92% of which are singletons. Enrolment of Seattle patients took place during active infection, and they were followed longitudinally.

The sample was peripheral blood. The chain links TRBV28 to TRBJ2-3, with 9 positions matching TRBD2. The clonotype comes from a man aged 45 to 65 with COVID-19, enrolled during active disease. CDR3 sequence: CASRVLAGALTDTQYF. CDR3 sequence (DNA): TGTGCCAGCAGAGTGTTAGCGGGAGCCCTCACAGATACGCAGTATTTT.